This T cell receptor beta chain comes out of a study of blood T cell repertoires in COVID-19 (dated by TCRdb to the early 2020s). Context from the whole study: The collaborator samples originated in the United States, Italy and Spain and spanned the acute and convalescent phases of COVID-19. Where available, HLA class I and class II types were obtained from metadata supplied by the sample provider rather than from assay-based typing. The sample metadata nearly always contained a de-identified subject ID, COVID-19 status, age in years and sex. The repertoires were released in a freely available public database intended as a resource for research on the immune response to SARS-CoV-2. The material from the prospective study consisted of cDNA or gDNA derived from T cells, B-cell-depleted T cells, or PBMCs. Subjects who had been exposed to COVID-19, were actively infected with it, or had recovered from it provided the deeply sampled blood TCRbeta repertoires that made up the dataset. Samples were obtained from the ongoing ImmuneRACE study (first 160 participants) and from over 1,000 subjects provided by 6 global collaborators. The investigation overall reported the following: The amount of clinical and demographic metadata varied by source and participant and was provided uncurated.

The immunoSEQ Assay, a bias-controlled multiplex PCR, was used to amplify TCRbeta CDR3 regions from genomic DNA. Per the original workflow: Within the assay, amplification of reference gene primers was used to estimate how many nucleated cells each sample contained. To quantify the absolute abundance of each unique TCRbeta CDR3 rearrangement, sequence reads were collapsed and filtered. For each sample, productive Simpson clonality was calculated by taking the square root of Simpson's diversity index across productive rearrangements. In its TCRdb copy, this immuneACCESS table keeps in-frame sequences only and misses some clones. Where compared with another copy, unresolved V genes explain less than half of these, and the others have no known cause. D and trimming were read from the DNA, whereas the V and J calls and clone size are those reported in that table. The sample data list around 250,000 clones, and about 90% of these were observed just once. The ten largest account for 0.95% to 1.5% of the sample.

In the prospective study, participants were about 18 to 100 years old, resided in around 25 geographic areas of the United States, and were enrolled through a virtual design. In the prospective study, cohorts were assigned on the basis of participant-reported clinical history obtained from a screening survey and a study questionnaire. Mobile phlebotomists in the prospective study collected whole blood, serum and a nasopharyngeal or oropharyngeal swab from every participant. Participants in the prospective study had the option to provide additional blood draws and questionnaires over an approximately 2-month period. Prospective study blood samples were shipped either frozen or at room temperature before DNA extraction. As to this clone: Its antigen is unknown. Base qualities are not recorded, but no much larger clone differs from it by a single base.

The receptor comes from a human donor in a cohort exposed to, infected with or recovered from COVID-19 (not recorded which). The donor label of this sample is uncertain. The sequencing input was PBMCs or T cells enriched from blood (not recorded which).

The CDR3 protein is CASSLLAQEYGYTF. The DNA sequence reads TGCGCCAGCAGCTTGTTAGCACAGGAGTATGGCTACACCTTC. The chain was built from TRBV5-1 and TRBJ1-2; the D gene is possibly TRBD1, with 5 bases matching. The germline V gene supplies CDR1 SGHRS and CDR2 YFSETQ. V was cut back by 1 base and J by 5 bases, leaving a gap of 12 bases between them. Spanning cysteine to phenylalanine, the CDR3 consists of 14 amino acids. Left in the record is the CDR3 DNA by itself, 42 bases read in frame from the first base.